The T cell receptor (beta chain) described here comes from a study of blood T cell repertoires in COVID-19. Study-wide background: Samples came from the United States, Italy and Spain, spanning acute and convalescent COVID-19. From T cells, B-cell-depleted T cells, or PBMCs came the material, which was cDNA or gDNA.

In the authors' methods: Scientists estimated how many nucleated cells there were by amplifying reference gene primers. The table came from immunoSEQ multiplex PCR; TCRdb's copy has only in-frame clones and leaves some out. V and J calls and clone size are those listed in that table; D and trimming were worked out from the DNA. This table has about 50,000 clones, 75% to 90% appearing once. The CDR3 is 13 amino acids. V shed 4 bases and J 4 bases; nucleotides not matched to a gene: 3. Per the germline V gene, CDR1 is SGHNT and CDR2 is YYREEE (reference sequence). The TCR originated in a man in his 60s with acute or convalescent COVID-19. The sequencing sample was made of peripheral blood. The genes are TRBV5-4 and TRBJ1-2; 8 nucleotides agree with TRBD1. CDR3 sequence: CASSPGQGYGYTF. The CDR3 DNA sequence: TGTGCCAGCAGCCCCGGACAGGGCTATGGCTACACCTTC.